These 23 T cell receptor beta chains were all obtained from the same sample, sequenced in a study of T cells in Graves' hyperthyroidism and ophthalmopathy. Researchers amplified the TCR beta CDR3 regions from RNA transcripts. Using the HTBI primer set, a first-round RT-PCR was run on the TCR CDR3. TCRdb itself ran the multiplex PCR reads through MiXCR, one entry per CDR3 protein. The sample has about 350,000 distinct CDR3 sequences, about 14% seen once; the top ten hold under 30%. Sequenced sample: blood. These receptors came from a woman aged 25 to 39 with Graves' hyperthyroidism.

This clonotype was detected many times. J is TRBJ1-4 and V is TRBV10-3; TRBD1 aligns across 7 bases. J gave up 8 bases and V 2 bases, and 8 bases lay outside the gene matches. The germline gives CDR1 ENHRY, CDR2 SYGVKD. The CDR3 consists of 15 residues. The CDR3 DNA reads as TGTGCCATCAGTGAGCGCGGACAGGTCGTGGAAAAACTGTTTTTT. Its protein product is CAISERGQVVEKLFF.

Ten or more counts support this clonotype. The rearrangement uses TRBV11-2 and TRBJ2-3; 7 nucleotides match TRBD2. The CDR3 consists of 14 residues. The trim removed 3 bases at V and 2 bases at J, leaving 2 bases unmatched. The germline CDR1 and CDR2 sequences are SGHAT and FQNNGV. CDR3 sequence (DNA): TGTGCCAGCAGCTTTCGACTAGCCACAGATACGCAGTATTTT. Protein product: CASSFRLATDTQYF.

Turning to this clonotype: With a much larger clone just one base away, this may be a read error. The chain recombines TRBV28 with TRBJ2-5, with D perhaps assigned TRBD1 or TRBD2 (5 bases each). The CDR3 has 14 amino acids. In germline, CDR1 is MDHEN, CDR2 SYDVKM. CDR3 nucleotides: TGTGCCAGCAGTCGTCCCGGGACCGGTGAGACCCAGTGCTTC. Translating it yields CASSRPGTGETQCF.

This clonotype showed up many times. V gene TRBV11-2 combines with J gene TRBJ1-5, with 7 positions matching TRBD1. In germline, CDR1 is SGHAT, CDR2 FQNNGV. After removal of 4 bases from V and 0 bases from J, the junction contained 3 bases not matched to a gene. CDR3 length: 15 amino acids. The CDR3 coding sequence is TGTGCCAGCAGCTCTGACAGGGCTAGCAATCAGCCCCAGCATTTT. Its translation: CASSSDRASNQPQHF.

This clonotype has at least ten counts. The V and J genes are TRBV12-5 and TRBJ2-5, with D uncertain. Trimming removed 6 bases from V and 2 bases from J, with 10 bases in between. CDR1 and CDR2 from the germline V gene are LGHNT and FRNRAP. The CDR3 is 13 residues long. The DNA for the CDR3 is TGTGCTAGTGGGTTCGGCTTACAAGAGACCCAGTACTTC. Protein: CASGFGLQETQYF.

This clonotype was seen ten or more times. The chain links TRBV20-1 to TRBJ1-4; possible D gene TRBD1, 6 bases. The CDR3 is 16 amino acids. The germline CDR1 and CDR2 sequences are DFQATT and SNEGSKA (reference sequence). The V end was cut by 0 bases, the J end by 0 bases, with 11 bases between. CDR3 in DNA: TGCAGTGCTAGAGACGGGAGGGGGGCAACTAATGAAAAACTGTTTTTT. Its translation: CSARDGRGATNEKLFF.

As to this clonotype: This clone may be a read error of a much larger clone one base away. This chain connects TRBV28 to TRBJ1-5; TRBD1 matches 7 bases. Germline CDR1 reads MDHEN; CDR2 reads SYDVKM. CDR3 length: 15 amino acids. J gave up 3 bases and V 6 bases, and 8 bases lay outside the gene matches. CDR3 loop: CASRAGQHNNQPQHF. The CDR3, as DNA: TGTGCCAGCAGAGCGGGACAGCATAACAATCAGCCCCAGCATTTT.

The chain couples TRBV11-3 to TRBJ2-2; weak D call: TRBD1 (6 bases). The V and J ends lost 4 bases and 12 bases respectively, with 15 bases between them. Germline V gene data show CDR1 as SGHNT and CDR2 as YENEEA. CDR3 length: 13 amino acids. CDR3 sequence reads: CASSSRPGEKLFF. The CDR3 nucleotides read TGTGCCAGCAGCTCCCGACCAGGGGAAAAGCTGTTTTTT.

The CDR3 DNA sequence: TGTGCCTGGCGGACCCATGGGGCCAACGTCCTGACTTTC. Residues: CAWRTHGANVLTF. V gene TRBV30 combines with J gene TRBJ2-6; no clear D. CDR3 length equals 13 residues. CDR1 and CDR2 (germline): GTSNPN, SVGIG (reference sequence). V was shortened by 5 bases and J by 3 bases, with 8 bases between the two germline ends.

This clonotype was counted between two and nine times. The chain uses TRBV7-2 and TRBJ2-2; 9 nucleotides match TRBD2. V dropped 4 bases and J dropped 5; count of bases not matched to a gene: 8. The CDR3 is made up of 16 amino acids. Germline lookup yields CDR1 SGHTA and CDR2 FQGNSA. CDR3 nucleotide sequence: TGTGCCAGCAGCTCCGTAGCGGGAGTAGAGACCGGGGAGCTGTTTTTT. Its protein is CASSSVAGVETGELFF.

This clonotype was found many times. The J gene is TRBJ2-3, the V gene TRBV11-2; 11 bases map to TRBD2. The germline gives CDR1 SGHAT, CDR2 FQNNGV. The CDR3 spans 18 residues. V shed 0 bases, J shed 6 bases, and the junction held 11 bases outside the gene matches. The CDR3 region is CASSLDETQLAGADTQYF. The CDR3 nucleotides are TGTGCCAGCAGCTTAGACGAAACCCAACTAGCGGGAGCGGATACGCAGTATTTT.

The V call is TRBV10-3, the J call TRBJ1-2; D gene ambiguous. The V end lost 6 bases, the J end lost 1 base, and 15 bases lay between the germline ends. CDR3 length: 15 amino acids. Germline assignment: CDR1 ENHRY and CDR2 SYGVKD. CDR3 sequence: CAIRVQDPNNYGYTF. CDR3 in DNA: TGTGCCATCAGAGTGCAGGACCCCAATAACTATGGCTACACCTTC.

The sample holds many counts of this clonotype. V and J are TRBV6-2 or TRBV6-3 and TRBJ1-1; D remains ambiguous. The CDR3 contains 12 residues. Deletions cut 3 bases from V and 7 bases from J, with 9 bases between. Germline V gives CDR1 MNHEY, CDR2 SVGEGT. The CDR3 nucleotides read TGTGCCAGCAGTTATGGGTGGCTTGAAGCTTTCTTT. It codes for CASSYGWLEAFF.

This clonotype was detected many times. The gene calls are TRBV28 and TRBJ1-5, with TRBD1 matching over 8 bases. J gave up 4 bases and V 6 bases, and 17 bases lay outside the gene matches. The CDR3 contains 18 residues. Germline loops: CDR1 MDHEN, CDR2 SYDVKM. The CDR3 here is CASSPPGQAVGGNQPQHF. The CDR3 DNA reads TGTGCCAGCAGCCCTCCGGGACAGGCCGTGGGTGGTAATCAGCCCCAGCATTTT.

In the case of this clonotype: Possible read error: a much larger clone is one base away. The chain combines TRBV2 with TRBJ2-2; 8 positions match TRBD1. V was clipped by 3 bases and J by 3 bases; unmatched bases: 0. This CDR3 has 14 residues. In germline, CDR1 is SNHLY, CDR2 FYNNEI. For the CDR3, the DNA is TGTGCCAGCAGTGAGACAGGGGACACCGGGGAGCTGTTTTTT. Protein product: CASSETGDTGELFF. Based on the CDR3 plus reference TRBV2 and TRBJ2-2, the full variable domain is EPEVTQTPSHQVTQMGQEVILRCVPISNHLYFYWYRQILGQKVEFLVSFYNNEISEKSEIFDDQFSVERPDGSNFTLKIRSTKLEDSAMYFCASSETGDTGELFFGEGSRLTVL.

V gene TRBV27 combines with J gene TRBJ1-4; D is perhaps TRBD1 (5 bases). The CDR3 is 19 residues long. Germline CDR1 is MNHEY and CDR2 is SMNVEV (reference sequence). The V end was cut by 0 bases, the J end by 0 bases, with 17 bases between. CDR3 in amino acids: CASSLSLGTSMATNEKLFF. The CDR3 nucleotides are TGTGCCAGCAGTTTATCGCTGGGGACCTCCATGGCAACTAATGAAAAACTGTTTTTT.

In this sample, this clonotype turned up many times. V usage is TRBV20-1 and J usage is TRBJ2-3; TRBD2 matches at 11 bases. This CDR3 region has 19 residues. Trimming cost V 3 bases and J 1 base; bases outside gene matches: 15. CDR1 DFQATT and CDR2 SNEGSKA come from the germline V gene (reference sequence). The CDR3 loop is CSARPYPASGRQGTDTQYF. DNA of the CDR3: TGCAGTGCTAGGCCCTACCCGGCTAGCGGGAGGCAGGGCACAGATACGCAGTATTTT.

This clonotype was detected only a few times. This chain joins TRBV6-1 and TRBJ2-1; D tentatively reads TRBD1 or TRBD2 (5 bases each). Germline V gene sequence: CDR1 MNHNS, CDR2 SASEGT. The CDR3 is 12 amino acids. V was pared by 5 bases and J by 10 bases, with 12 bases between. This CDR3 reads CASSSGTGEQFF. In DNA form, the CDR3 reads TGTGCCAGCAGTTCCGGGACCGGCGAGCAGTTCTTC.

This clonotype was observed a few times. The V gene is TRBV28, the J gene TRBJ2-4, with TRBD1 matching 7 bases. The germline CDR1 and CDR2 sequences are MDHEN and SYDVKM. This CDR3 has 17 amino acids. CDR3 sequence (DNA): TGTGCGATCTCGACAGGGAGAGGTGGGGTAGCCAAAAACATTCAGTACTTC. Encoded protein: CAISTGRGGVAKNIQYF.

This clonotype was observed at least ten times. The rearrangement uses TRBV6-2 or TRBV6-3 and TRBJ2-1; unclear D gene. From germline, CDR1 is MNHEY and CDR2 SVGEGT. This CDR3 spans 13 amino acids. Between the trimmed V and J ends, which lost 2 bases and 3 bases, there was a span of 5 bases. The CDR3 nucleotides read TGTGCCAGCAGTTACACCAGCTACAATGAGCAGTTCTTC. Translation gives CASSYTSYNEQFF.

This clonotype was detected many times. This rearrangement joins TRBV7-9 to TRBJ2-7; D is uncertain. The V gene lost 4 bases and the J gene lost 4 bases, with 5 bases spanning the gap. The CDR3 loop spans 11 amino acids. Germline CDR1 SEHNR, CDR2 FQNEAQ (reference sequence). In DNA form, the CDR3 reads TGTGCCAGCAGCTCACATTACGAGCAGTACTTC. It encodes CASSSHYEQYF.

This clonotype was seen repeatedly, ten times or more. J is TRBJ1-2 and V is TRBV5-6; maybe TRBD1 (5 bases). Germline assignment: CDR1 SGHDT and CDR2 YYEEEE. CDR3 length: 13 amino acids. V lost 3 bases and J 5 bases, leaving 11 bases between the germline ends. For the CDR3, the DNA is TGTGCCAGCAGCTCGACCGGGACTTATGGCTACACCTTC. Residues: CASSSTGTYGYTF.

This clonotype was counted at least ten times. This chain uses TRBV14 with TRBJ2-2; D unresolved. Germline CDR1 reads SGHDN; CDR2 reads FVKESK. This CDR3 contains 15 residues. The ends were cut back, 0 bases at V and 4 bases at J, with 9 bases in the middle. The CDR3, as DNA: TGTGCCAGCAGCCAAGAAGGGATACCCACCGGGGAGCTGTTTTTT. Protein product: CASSQEGIPTGELFF.